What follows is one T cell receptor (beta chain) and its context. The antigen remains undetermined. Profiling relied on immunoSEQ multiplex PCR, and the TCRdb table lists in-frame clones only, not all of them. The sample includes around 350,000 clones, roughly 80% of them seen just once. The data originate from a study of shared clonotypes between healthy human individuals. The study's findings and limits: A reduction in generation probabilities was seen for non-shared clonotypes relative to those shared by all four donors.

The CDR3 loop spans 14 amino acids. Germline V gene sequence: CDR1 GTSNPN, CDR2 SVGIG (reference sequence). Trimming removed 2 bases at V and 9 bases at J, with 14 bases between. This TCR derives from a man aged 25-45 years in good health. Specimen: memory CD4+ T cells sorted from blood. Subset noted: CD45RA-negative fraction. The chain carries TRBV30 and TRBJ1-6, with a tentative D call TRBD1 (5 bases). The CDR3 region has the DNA TGTGCCTGGAGTAAACACCGTGGGGGTTCACCCCTCCACTTT. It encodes CAWSKHRGGSPLHF.